The clone carrying this T cell receptor beta chain has at least ten counts. Time point denoted: healthy volunteer bleed at 6 weeks. Before extraction, the whole blood was not fractionated, and total RNA was taken from it. These data are taken from a study of human T cells and chemical hapten exposure. J gave up 6 bases and V 5 bases, and 9 bases lay outside the gene matches. The CDR3 has 15 amino acids. CDR1 is LNHDA, CDR2 SQIVND, per germline (reference sequence). TCRdb fed the RACE reads into MiXCR, producing one record per CDR3 protein. The profile shows around 70,000 distinct CDR3 sequences, under 7.5% of them singletons.

The clonotype comes from a female donor in good health. Some clones in this sample may be carry-over from other donors' samples. Sequenced sample: whole blood. V and J are TRBV19 and TRBJ1-5, with 8 bases fitting TRBD1. The CDR3 nucleotides read TGTGCCAGTAGTCCGTGGACAGGGTCCACTCAGCCCCAGCATTTT. Its translation is CASSPWTGSTQPQHF.